This T cell receptor (beta chain) originates from a study of T cells after yellow fever vaccination. At the level of the study: The fractions with low cell numbers were processed using SMART-Seq v4 Ultra Low Input. Study-level points and caveats: Sorted repertoires could include abundant contaminating clonotypes from bulk cells. CD4 and CD8 compartments shared a small share of clonotypes, likely from convergent recombination.

The TCR cDNA carried a universal primer site and UMIs from 5'RACE template switching. TCRdb called the 5' RACE reads again in MiXCR, with one record for every CDR3 protein. The table includes about 340,000 distinct CDR3 sequences, 8.7% detected once. V dropped 3 bases and J dropped 5; count of bases not matched to a gene: 9. The CDR3 has 16 amino acids. Per germline, CDR1 SGHTA and CDR2 FQGNSA. Comments on this clonotype: Its antigen remains unknown.

The rearrangement links TRBV7-2 to TRBJ2-5; 10 nucleotides match TRBD2. Material: PBMCs, obtained on the day of the first yellow fever vaccination. The TCR was taken from a man younger than 35 who received the YFV17D yellow fever vaccine. CDR3 residues: CASSFERGGRRETQYF. CDR3 sequence (DNA): TGTGCCAGCAGCTTCGAGCGGGGGGGCCGACGGGAGACCCAGTACTTC.